The rows below give T cell receptor beta chains drawn from one sample of a study of blood T cell repertoires in COVID-19. Produced via immunoSEQ multiplex PCR; TCRdb's table is partial and in-frame only. In the table there are some 500,000 clones, roughly 91% of which are singletons. The sequenced material came from peripheral blood. The origin of the receptors is a woman between 45 and 65 years old with COVID-19, enrolled during active disease. Both conserved end residues are part of each CDR3. A D gene is named only where the DNA matches it firmly. For some rows the clone size is stated as once, few or many, or as a class when expanded; others skip it.

TRBD1	TRBJ2-2	-	TRBV30	14	CAWSRQGNTGELFF	TGTGCCTGGAGTAGACAGGGGAACACCGGGGAGCTGTTTTTT
TRBD1	TRBJ2-7	once	TRBV12-3/TRBV12-4	13	CASSRDRDYEQYF	TGTGCCAGCAGTCGGGACAGGGACTACGAGCAGTACTTC
-	TRBJ1-1	-	TRBV4-2	13	CASSRLPNTEAFF	TGTGCCAGCAGCCGACTGCCGAACACTGAAGCTTTCTTT
-	TRBJ1-1	-	TRBV6-4	14	CASSDSAEGTEAFF	TGTGCCAGCAGTGACTCGGCGGAGGGAACTGAAGCTTTCTTT
-	TRBJ1-2	-	TRBV4-1	15	CASSQRPDSLYGYTF	TGCGCCAGCAGCCAAAGGCCGGACTCTCTCTATGGCTACACCTTC
-	TRBJ1-6	-	TRBV19	14	CASSTQGYNSPLHF	TGTGCCAGTAGTACTCAGGGATATAATTCACCCCTCCACTTT
TRBD2	TRBJ2-3	-	TRBV2	15	CASSVGTSGTDTQYF	TGTGCCAGCAGTGTCGGGACTAGCGGCACAGATACGCAGTATTTT
-	TRBJ1-4	-	TRBV4-1	14	CASSPRWSNEKLFF	TGCGCCAGCAGCCCCCGGTGGTCTAATGAAAAACTGTTTTTT
-	TRBJ1-4	-	TRBV30	16	CAWSVRDGTPNEKLFF	TGTGCCTGGAGTGTAAGGGACGGGACTCCTAATGAAAAACTGTTTTTT
TRBD2	TRBJ2-7	-	TRBV4-1	15	CASSRLAGGVYEQYF	TGCGCCAGCAGCCGGCTAGCGGGGGGAGTCTACGAGCAGTACTTC
TRBD1	TRBJ1-1	-	TRBV4-1	15	CASEPDFTGGTEAFF	TGCGCCAGCGAGCCCGATTTTACAGGGGGCACTGAAGCTTTCTTT
TRBD1	TRBJ1-2	once	TRBV19	15	CASSIEGQGNYGYTF	TGTGCCAGTAGTATAGAGGGACAGGGGAACTATGGCTACACCTTC
-	TRBJ2-3	-	TRBV18	15	CASSRTRAESNTQYF	TGTGCCAGCTCACGGACAAGGGCAGAATCGAATACGCAGTATTTT
TRBD2	TRBJ2-1	-	TRBV19	14	CASSKRGRYNEQFF	TGTGCCAGTAGTAAGCGGGGGAGATACAATGAGCAGTTCTTC
TRBD1	TRBJ2-7	-	TRBV28	15	CASWPGTGVGYEQYF	TGTGCCAGCTGGCCGGGGACAGGGGTAGGGTACGAGCAGTACTTC
TRBD1	TRBJ2-7	-	TRBV27	13	CASSLDRAGEQYF	TGTGCCAGCAGTCTGGACAGGGCGGGGGAGCAGTACTTC
TRBD1	TRBJ2-1	-	TRBV6-5	13	CASAHRGEGEQFF	TGTGCCAGCGCTCACAGGGGAGAAGGTGAGCAGTTCTTC
-	TRBJ2-7	once	TRBV21-1	13	CASSKMSRDEQYF	TGTGCCAGCAGCAAAATGTCGAGGGACGAGCAGTACTTC
TRBD1	TRBJ1-2	-	TRBV2	14	CASSLDRANYGYTF	TGTGCCAGCAGTCTCGACAGGGCTAACTATGGCTACACCTTC
-	TRBJ1-2	-	TRBV29-1	16	CSVEPPTGSGIYGYTF	TGCAGCGTTGAACCGCCTACAGGGAGCGGGATCTATGGCTACACCTTC
TRBD1	TRBJ2-7	-	TRBV2	15	CASSDPRQGYYEQYF	TGTGCCAGCAGTGATCCGAGACAGGGGTATTACGAGCAGTACTTC
-	TRBJ2-1	-	TRBV11-3	13	CASSSLVREEQFF	TGTGCCAGCAGCTCTCTTGTCCGAGAGGAGCAGTTCTTC
-	TRBJ2-2	-	TRBV15	17	CATSRDHVALVPGELFF	TGTGCCACCAGCAGAGATCACGTAGCTTTGGTTCCCGGGGAGCTGTTTTTT
TRBD2	TRBJ2-7	-	TRBV7-6	16	CASSLGSGGPSYEQYF	TGTGCCAGCAGCTTAGGTAGCGGGGGGCCCTCCTACGAGCAGTACTTC
-	TRBJ2-3	-	TRBV5-5	15	CASTLGGGGTDTQYF	TGTGCCAGCACCTTAGGGGGAGGGGGGACAGATACGCAGTATTTT
-	TRBJ2-5	-	TRBV7-2	14	CASSLGGGQETQYF	TGTGCCAGCAGCTTAGGCGGCGGCCAAGAGACCCAGTACTTC
-	TRBJ1-2	-	TRBV12-3/TRBV12-4	13	CASSLQGSYGYTF	TGTGCCAGCAGTTTACAGGGCAGCTATGGCTACACCTTC
-	TRBJ1-6	-	TRBV5-8	16	CASSTAEPRDPLRFHF	TGTGCCAGCAGCACAGCGGAGCCCCGCGACCCCCTCCGGTTCCACTTT
-	TRBJ2-5	-	TRBV2	15	CASSQKERQSGTQYF	TGTGCCAGCAGTCAAAAGGAAAGACAGTCAGGGACCCAGTACTTC
-	TRBJ2-7	-	TRBV9	15	CASSGKSGESGEQYF	TGTGCCAGCAGCGGCAAGTCAGGGGAATCGGGTGAGCAGTACTTC
TRBD1	TRBJ1-2	-	TRBV24-1	14	CATSDQDRDYGYTF	TGTGCCACCAGTGACCAGGACAGGGACTATGGCTACACCTTC
TRBD2	TRBJ2-3	once	TRBV4-1	17	CASSQDRLAGVGDTQYF	TGCGCCAGCAGCCAAGATCGGCTAGCGGGGGTAGGTGATACGCAGTATTTT
-	TRBJ2-6	-	TRBV30	13	CAWTPSGANVLTF	TGTGCCTGGACTCCCTCTGGGGCCAACGTCCTGACTTTC
-	TRBJ1-3	-	TRBV5-1	16	CASSLTGSGSGNTIYF	TGCGCCAGCAGCTTGACCGGGAGTGGGTCTGGAAACACCATATATTTT
-	TRBJ2-1	once	TRBV9	13	CASSVGTNNEQFF	TGTGCCAGCAGCGTAGGGACTAACAATGAGCAGTTCTTC
TRBD2	TRBJ2-3	-	TRBV9	17	CASSTQLAGAPTDTQYF	TGTGCCAGCAGCACCCAACTAGCGGGGGCCCCCACAGATACGCAGTATTTT
TRBD1	TRBJ2-5	-	TRBV5-1	17	CASSSGTGGTTGETQYF	TGCGCCAGCAGCTCCGGGACAGGGGGAACGACGGGAGAGACCCAGTACTTC
-	TRBJ2-5	-	TRBV27	13	CASSFRDTETQYF	TGTGCCAGCAGTTTCAGGGATACCGAGACCCAGTACTTC
-	TRBJ2-7	-	TRBV10-3	14	CATRPGEDSYEQYF	TGTGCCACCCGGCCGGGGGAGGACTCCTACGAGCAGTACTTC
-	TRBJ2-1	-	TRBV5-1	14	CASSFTGLYVEQFF	TGCGCCAGCAGCTTTACGGGACTGTATGTCGAGCAGTTCTTC
-	TRBJ1-1	-	TRBV29-1	14	CSVEGHPLNTEAFF	TGCAGCGTTGAAGGGCACCCGTTGAACACTGAAGCTTTCTTT
TRBD1	TRBJ1-1	-	TRBV5-1	15	CASSLLQGERTEAFF	TGCGCCAGCAGCTTGCTACAGGGGGAACGGACTGAAGCTTTCTTT
-	TRBJ1-1	-	TRBV19	14	CASSINRGGTEAFF	TGTGCCAGTAGTATTAATCGGGGGGGGACTGAAGCTTTCTTT
-	TRBJ2-3	-	TRBV3-1/TRBV3-2	15	CASSPTGGVIDTQYF	TGTGCCAGCAGCCCGACCGGCGGGGTAATAGATACGCAGTATTTT
-	TRBJ1-5	-	TRBV27	13	CASSWGGGQPQHF	TGTGCCAGCAGCTGGGGGGGCGGCCAGCCCCAGCATTTT
-	TRBJ1-1	-	TRBV4-1	16	CASSQVGTRSGTEAFF	TGCGCCAGCAGCCAAGTGGGTACTCGCTCCGGGACTGAAGCTTTCTTT
-	TRBJ1-3	-	TRBV11-2	11	CASSLTSTIYF	TGTGCCAGCAGCTTAACCAGCACCATATATTTT
-	TRBJ2-2	-	TRBV19	12	CASITATGELFF	TGTGCCAGTATCACAGCAACCGGGGAGCTGTTTTTT
-	TRBJ2-1	-	TRBV3-1/TRBV3-2	15	CASSQDSLSYNEQFF	TGTGCCAGCAGCCAAGACTCTCTCTCCTACAATGAGCAGTTCTTC
TRBD1	TRBJ2-7	-	TRBV6-5	14	CASRGDRASYEQYF	TGTGCCAGCAGGGGGGACAGGGCTTCGTACGAGCAGTACTTC
-	TRBJ2-3	-	TRBV19	14	CASSIPQAIDTQYF	TGTGCCAGTAGTATACCCCAAGCGATAGATACGCAGTATTTT
-	TRBJ1-2	-	TRBV6-5	14	CASSPLLGEDGYTF	TGTGCCAGCAGCCCCCTCCTGGGGGAGGATGGCTACACCTTC
-	TRBJ1-1	once	TRBV12-3/TRBV12-4	13	CASTLTGGAEAFF	TGTGCCAGCACTTTAACGGGTGGAGCTGAAGCTTTCTTT
TRBD2	TRBJ2-5	-	TRBV11-2	17	CASSFWQVTGGLYTQYF	TGTGCCAGCAGCTTTTGGCAAGTGACGGGGGGATTGTATACCCAGTACTTC
-	TRBJ1-3	few	TRBV19	13	CATGKATGNTIYF	TGTGCCACCGGAAAAGCGACCGGGAACACCATATATTTT
-	TRBJ1-6	-	TRBV6-6	15	CASTRDKSYNSPLHF	TGTGCCAGCACCCGGGACAAGTCCTATAATTCACCCCTCCACTTT
TRBD1	TRBJ1-5	-	TRBV18	19	CASSPFRRDRDKGNQPQHF	TGTGCCAGCTCACCCTTCCGCCGGGACAGGGATAAAGGCAATCAGCCCCAGCATTTT